A selection of T cell receptor beta chains follows, all from one sample in a study of blood T cell repertoires in COVID-19. Data came from immunoSEQ multiplex PCR; TCRdb stores just in-frame clones and leaves some out. The sample has some 180,000 clones, less than 80% seen once. The specimen was peripheral blood. These TCRs come from a man aged 45-65 years who had recovered from COVID-19. The CDR3 runs from the conserved cysteine through the conserved F or W. The D gene is left open where the match is weak. Size tells how often a clone was seen (once, few, many) or the class of an expanded clone, and some rows leave it out.

D,J,size,V,DNA,CDR3
TRBD2,TRBJ2-1,.,TRBV19,TGTGCCAGTAGTGTAAGGACTAGCGCAGATGAGCAGTTCTTC,CASSVRTSADEQFF
.,TRBJ1-2,few,TRBV9,TGTGCCAGCAGCGTAAGGGGAGGGGATGCCTACACCTTC,CASSVRGGDAYTF
TRBD2,TRBJ2-3,.,TRBV7-9,TGTGCCAGCAGTCAAGACCCGGGACTAGCTGATGATACGCAGTATTTT,CASSQDPGLADDTQYF
.,TRBJ1-2,.,TRBV18,TGTGCCAGCTCACCAGGGGAGGGCGGATACACCTTC,CASSPGEGGYTF
.,TRBJ1-1,.,TRBV28,TGTGCCAGCTCTCAACCCCCCGTCGGGGGAGCTTTCTTT,CASSQPPVGGAFF
.,TRBJ1-1,.,TRBV18,TGTGCCAGCTCACCGACGGGGGGGGTAAGGACTGAAGCTTTCTTT,CASSPTGGVRTEAFF
TRBD1,TRBJ2-7,.,TRBV28,TGTGCCACTGGACAGGGGGTATTTACGTCCGAGCAGTACTTC,CATGQGVFTSEQYF
.,TRBJ1-5,few,TRBV4-1,TGCGCCAGCAGCCGAGAGACTGATCAGCCCCAGCATTTT,CASSRETDQPQHF
TRBD1,TRBJ2-6,.,TRBV7-6,TGTGCCAGCAGCTTGGCAGGGGGCTCTGGGGCCAACGTCCTGACTTTC,CASSLAGGSGANVLTF
TRBD1,TRBJ2-3,.,TRBV15,TGTGCCACCAGCAGATCTGGACAGGGGGCTGGAGATACGCAGTATTTT,CATSRSGQGAGDTQYF
.,TRBJ2-5,.,TRBV19,TGTGCCAGTAGTGCCCTACAGGGCGGGGAGACCCAGTACTTC,CASSALQGGETQYF
.,TRBJ2-7,.,TRBV25-1,TGTGCCAGCAGTCTCCAGTATACGAAGCAGTACTTC,CASSLQYTKQYF
.,TRBJ1-5,.,TRBV7-2,TGTGCCAGCAGCACTAGATACGGTGGCAATCAGCCCCAGCATTTT,CASSTRYGGNQPQHF
TRBD1,TRBJ2-7,.,TRBV19,TGTGCCAGTTATAAGGGGGCAGGAAAGTACGAGCAGTACTTC,CASYKGAGKYEQYF
.,TRBJ2-1,.,TRBV3-1/TRBV3-2,TGTGCCAGCAGCCAAGCTGAGAGTGAGCAGTTCTTC,CASSQAESEQFF
.,TRBJ2-7,.,TRBV2,TGTGCCAGCAGTGAATGGTCGCAGGCCTACGAGCAGTACTTC,CASSEWSQAYEQYF
.,TRBJ2-1,.,TRBV3-1/TRBV3-2,TGTGCCAGCAGCCCCCGTTATTCAACGGGATTTAGGAATGAGCAGTTCTTC,CASSPRYSTGFRNEQFF
.,TRBJ1-2,.,TRBV28,TGTGCCAGCAGTTTATACGGACAGAGCTATGGCTACACCTTC,CASSLYGQSYGYTF
.,TRBJ2-7,.,TRBV7-2,TGTGCCAGCAGCTTAGGCCGGACAGCAAGATTTATCTACGAGCAGTACTTC,CASSLGRTARFIYEQYF
.,TRBJ1-1,.,TRBV28,TGTGCCAGCAGTTTTATGGGGGGGACCACTGAAGCTTTCTTT,CASSFMGGTTEAFF
TRBD1,TRBJ1-3,.,TRBV9,TGTGCCAGCAGCGCTCGACAGGGGAGGGGAAACACCATATATTTT,CASSARQGRGNTIYF
.,TRBJ2-7,.,TRBV5-4,TGTGCCAGCAGCTTGGGCGGCAGCTCCTACGAGCAGTACTTC,CASSLGGSSYEQYF
.,TRBJ2-4,.,TRBV5-5,TGTGCCAGCAGCCTGCCGAACCACCACTACATTCAGTACTTC,CASSLPNHHYIQYF
TRBD1,TRBJ1-5,.,TRBV19,TGTGCCAGTAGCCTCCTCCTCGGACAGGGGGCTAATCAGCCCCAGCATTTT,CASSLLLGQGANQPQHF
.,TRBJ1-6,once,TRBV6-5,TGTGCCAGCAGTTACGTGAGGACAGCTAAAAATTCACCCCTCCACTTT,CASSYVRTAKNSPLHF
TRBD1,TRBJ1-1,.,TRBV24-1,TGTGCCACCAGTGAATCCGGGACAGGGAGCCCTGAAGCTTTCTTT,CATSESGTGSPEAFF
.,TRBJ1-6,.,TRBV7-9,TGTGCCAGCAGCTTTCGCAGTGACAGCTCCTATAATTCACCCCTCCACTTT,CASSFRSDSSYNSPLHF
.,TRBJ1-1,.,TRBV7-8,TGTGCCAGCAGCTTAGTACCCCAGGTCCAGAACACTGAAGCTTTCTTT,CASSLVPQVQNTEAFF
.,TRBJ2-1,.,TRBV7-3,TGTGCCAGCAGCTTAAGGGGCGATGAGCAGTTCTTC,CASSLRGDEQFF
.,TRBJ2-7,.,TRBV2,TGTGCCAGCAGTGAAGAAGACAGATACGAGCAGTACTTC,CASSEEDRYEQYF
.,TRBJ1-2,few,TRBV20-1,TGCAGTGCTAGACAGTCCTATGGCTACACCTTC,CSARQSYGYTF
.,TRBJ1-2,.,TRBV7-2,TGTGCCAGCAGCCCACCCACGGCGGGTAACTATGGCTACACCTTC,CASSPPTAGNYGYTF
.,TRBJ2-5,.,TRBV18,TGTGCCAGCTCACCACTTATTACCAGTACCCAAGAGACCCAGTACTTC,CASSPLITSTQETQYF
TRBD2,TRBJ2-7,.,TRBV30,TGTGCCTGGAGTGTACAGGCTAGCGGAGTCTACGAGCAGTACTTC,CAWSVQASGVYEQYF
TRBD1,TRBJ1-2,.,TRBV19,TGTGCCAGTAGTACCTCTACAGGGGCCAACTATGGCTACACCTTC,CASSTSTGANYGYTF
TRBD2,TRBJ2-7,.,TRBV15,TGTGCCACCAGCAGAGATCTAGCGGGGAAATCCTACGAGCAGTACTTC,CATSRDLAGKSYEQYF
TRBD1,TRBJ1-5,.,TRBV19,TGTGCCAGTAGTATTTGGGGACAGGGCAATCAGCCCCAGCATTTT,CASSIWGQGNQPQHF
.,TRBJ1-1,few,TRBV3-1/TRBV3-2,TGTGCCAGCAGCCAAGCCAGGACCGGGATAGGTTTCTTT,CASSQARTGIGFF
TRBD1,TRBJ2-7,.,TRBV30,TGTGCCTGGAAGGGACAGGGGGTCCACGAGCAGTACTTC,CAWKGQGVHEQYF
.,TRBJ2-7,.,TRBV10-3,TGTGCCATCAGTGATAGTACAGGTGGGGAGCAGTACTTC,CAISDSTGGEQYF
.,TRBJ2-3,.,TRBV12-2,TGTGCAAGTCGCTTAGCAGAGAGGGGGGGTGGCACAGATACGCAGTATTTT,CASRLAERGGGTDTQYF
.,TRBJ2-2,.,TRBV5-1,TGCGCCAGCTCGAGTCGGACTGCTAACACCGGGGAGCTGTTTTTT,CASSSRTANTGELFF
.,TRBJ2-1,.,TRBV6-6,TGTGCCAGCAGTCGACTGACAGCCGAGAGATCCAATGAGCAGTTCTTC,CASSRLTAERSNEQFF
TRBD1,TRBJ1-4,.,TRBV6-5,TGTGCCAGCGTAGACAGGGGGCGCAATGAAAAACTGTTTTTT,CASVDRGRNEKLFF
TRBD2,TRBJ2-2,few,TRBV9,TGTGCCAGCAGCGTAGCGTTAGCGGGAGGGCCAACGAACACCGGGGAGCTGTTTTTT,CASSVALAGGPTNTGELFF
.,TRBJ1-3,few,TRBV2,TGTGCCAGCAGTGAAGGCTGGAGCGGAAACACCATATATTTT,CASSEGWSGNTIYF
TRBD2,TRBJ2-1,.,TRBV7-9,TGTGCCAGCAGCCGTTTTGGGACTAGCGGATTTACGGGGCAGTTCTTC,CASSRFGTSGFTGQFF
.,TRBJ2-1,.,TRBV30,TGTGCCTGGAGTGTGTGGCACAATGAGCAGTTCTTC,CAWSVWHNEQFF
.,TRBJ1-5,.,TRBV28,TGTGCCAGCAGTTTGATAGACTCACTATTAAATCAGCCCCAGCATTTT,CASSLIDSLLNQPQHF
TRBD2,TRBJ2-1,once,TRBV3-1/TRBV3-2,TGTGCCAGCAGCCTTAGCGGGTTCTCGGGAGTGCAGTTCTTC,CASSLSGFSGVQFF
.,TRBJ1-1,.,TRBV6-5,TGTGCCAGTGCCAGGGTAGATTGGACTGAAGCTTTCTTT,CASARVDWTEAFF
TRBD2,TRBJ2-1,.,TRBV19,TGTGCCAGTAGCCCCGGAGGCGGGAGTGGGGGGATGCTCAATGAGCAGTTCTTC,CASSPGGGSGGMLNEQFF
.,TRBJ2-2,.,TRBV24-1,TGTGCCACCAGTGAGCGGGGTACCGGGGAGCTGTTTTTT,CATSERGTGELFF
.,TRBJ1-1,.,TRBV6-1,TGTGCCAGCAGACTAGGGGGGGCGAACACTGAAGCTTTCTTT,CASRLGGANTEAFF
TRBD2,TRBJ2-2,.,TRBV5-6,TGTGCCAGCAGCTTCCTTTTGGTAGCGGGGACCGGGGAGCTGTTTTTT,CASSFLLVAGTGELFF
TRBD2,TRBJ2-7,.,TRBV7-6,TGTGCCAGCAGCTTAGGTGGGACTAGCGGGAGCGAGCAGTACTTC,CASSLGGTSGSEQYF
.,TRBJ1-1,.,TRBV27,TGTGCCAGCAGGCAGGGAAGGGATACTGAAGCTTTCTTT,CASRQGRDTEAFF
.,TRBJ1-5,.,TRBV5-8,TGTGCCAGCAGCTTACTCTTCGAGGCGGTACCTGATCAGCCCCAGCATTTT,CASSLLFEAVPDQPQHF
TRBD2,TRBJ2-1,.,TRBV9,TGTGCCAGCAGCGTCTCAGCACATACCGGGACTAGCGGGAGTCCTTACAATGAGCAGTTCTTC,CASSVSAHTGTSGSPYNEQFF